The rows below give T cell receptor beta chains drawn from one sample of a study of blood T cell repertoires in COVID-19. The assay was immunoSEQ multiplex PCR, and TCRdb's table has in-frame clones only and misses some. Altogether about 180,000 clones are present, around 85% being singletons, with the ten largest covering 18%. Sequencing used peripheral blood. All receptors derive from a person aged 70 to 79 with COVID-19, enrolled during active disease. Each CDR3 is given with its conserved first and last residue. Each record gives: J gene, V gene, clone size, D gene, CDR3 DNA, CDR3 protein. A D gene is named only where the DNA matches it firmly. Rows may omit the clone size; those that give it use once, few, many or a size class.

>TRBJ1-6|TRBV5-6|-|-
TGTGCCAGCAGCCGGCAAGGGGTGGATTCACCCCTCCACTTT
CASSRQGVDSPLHF
>TRBJ1-5|TRBV6-2/TRBV6-3|-|-
TGTGCCAGCAGCGAAGGTGGCAGGGGCAATCAGCCCCAGCATTTT
CASSEGGRGNQPQHF
>TRBJ1-2|TRBV29-1|once|TRBD1
TGCAGCGCAGGCCGGGACAGAGGATCTAGCTATGGCTACACCTTC
CSAGRDRGSSYGYTF
>TRBJ1-5|TRBV5-6|once|TRBD1
TGTGCCAGCAGCTTGGAGGGACAGGGATCTCAGCCCCAGCATTTT
CASSLEGQGSQPQHF
>TRBJ2-4|TRBV7-2|few|-
TGTGCCAGCAGCCAATTCACAGGGTGGGCCAAAAACATTCAGTACTTC
CASSQFTGWAKNIQYF
>TRBJ1-4|TRBV4-1|-|-
TGCGCCAGCAGCGATGTAGGGAATGGAGGGGAAAAACTGTTTTTT
CASSDVGNGGEKLFF
>TRBJ1-4|TRBV7-7|-|TRBD1
TGTGCCAGCAGCCCTGACAGGGCTAATGAAAAACTGTTTTTT
CASSPDRANEKLFF
>TRBJ2-7|TRBV2|once|-
TGTGCCAGCAGTGAAATGGGGCACGAGCAGTACTTC
CASSEMGHEQYF
>TRBJ1-6|TRBV6-5|-|-
TGTGCCAGCGGGACTATCTCCTATAATTCACCCCTCCACTTT
CASGTISYNSPLHF
>TRBJ1-4|TRBV5-1|-|TRBD1
TGCGCCAGCAGCTTGGTTTCCCGGGACAGGGTAGTCTTCACTAATGAAAAACTGTTTTTT
CASSLVSRDRVVFTNEKLFF
>TRBJ2-3|TRBV5-1|-|TRBD2
TGCGCCAGCAGCTATAATAGCGGGGCGATCACAGATACGCAGTATTTT
CASSYNSGAITDTQYF
>TRBJ2-7|TRBV6-4|-|TRBD2
TGTGCCAGCAGTCGACTAGCGGGGGCCGAGCAGTACTTC
CASSRLAGAEQYF
>TRBJ2-1|TRBV10-3|few|-
TGTGCCATCAGTGAGTCCAACAGGGACGACAATGAGCAGTTCTTC
CAISESNRDDNEQFF
>TRBJ2-7|TRBV7-8|-|TRBD2
TGTGCCAGCATGGATCTAGCGGGAGGATACGAGCAGTACTTC
CASMDLAGGYEQYF
>TRBJ1-2|TRBV2|-|TRBD1
TGTGCCAGCAGTGGCCAGGGGGTCTGGAACTATGGCTACACCTTC
CASSGQGVWNYGYTF
>TRBJ2-2|TRBV5-1|-|-
TGCGCCAGCAGCTTGGATTACGGGGAGCTGTTTTTT
CASSLDYGELFF
>TRBJ2-1|TRBV19|-|TRBD1
TGTGCCAGTAGTATGGGACAGAACAATGAGCAGTTCTTC
CASSMGQNNEQFF